This is a list of T cell receptor beta chains from one sample in a study of T cell responses to AZD1222 COVID-19 vaccine. Measured with immunoSEQ multiplex PCR; TCRdb has only the in-frame clones, and not every one. Among 110,000 or so clones listed, about 86% were seen once. Material: peripheral blood, obtained 28 days after the second AZD1222 dose. The receptors originated from an adult who received the AZD1222 COVID-19 vaccine. CDR3s include the opening cysteine and the closing phenylalanine or tryptophan. Each record gives: clone size, J gene, V gene, CDR3 protein. Some rows have no size entry. The others give once, few or many, or a class for an expanded clone.

- | TRBJ1-4 | TRBV7-2 | CASSPQERGTPATNEKLFF
- | TRBJ2-5 | TRBV5-1 | CASSSRDRQETQYF
- | TRBJ2-1 | TRBV6-4 | CASSDVAGGGNEQFF
- | TRBJ1-1 | TRBV27 | CATSRGAMNTEAFF
- | TRBJ1-2 | TRBV21-1 | CARGNKDKFSDTTNTNYGYTF
once | TRBJ2-4 | TRBV4-1 | CASSVGRAGANIQYF
- | TRBJ1-3 | TRBV10-2 | CASTGSSGNTIYF
- | TRBJ1-6 | TRBV12-3/TRBV12-4 | CASSPYPNSPLHF
- | TRBJ1-2 | TRBV29-1 | CSVDNSANYGYTF
once | TRBJ1-2 | TRBV2 | CASSWQGANYGYTF
- | TRBJ2-5 | TRBV7-9 | CASSGRDRGQETQYF
- | TRBJ2-1 | TRBV5-1 | CASSHRDQIYNEQFF